These T cell receptor beta chains were read from a single sample in a study of blood T cell repertoires in COVID-19. Assay: immunoSEQ multiplex PCR; the TCRdb copy retains only in-frame clones and omits some. The data hold over 200,000 clones, with almost 90% observed a single time. Sequencing used PBMCs or T cells enriched from blood (not recorded which). The receptors shown here come from a man aged 25 to 40 who had been exposed to COVID-19. The CDR3 runs from the conserved cysteine through the conserved F or W. A D gene is named only where the DNA matches it firmly. For some rows the clone size is stated as once, few or many, or as a class when expanded; others skip it.

CASAVYYQPQHF	TGTGCCAGCGCGGTGTATTATCAGCCCCAGCATTTT	NA	TRBV7-3	NA	TRBJ1-5
CASSAGALQETQYF	TGCGCCAGCAGTGCGGGGGCCCTCCAAGAGACCCAGTACTTC	NA	TRBV5-1	NA	TRBJ2-5
CASSIGTGRGTEAFF	TGTGCCAGTAGTATAGGGACAGGGCGAGGAACTGAAGCTTTCTTT	NA	TRBV19	TRBD1	TRBJ1-1
CASSGQDSTGELFF	TGTGCCAGCAGCGGGCAGGACAGCACCGGGGAGCTGTTTTTT	once	TRBV9	NA	TRBJ2-2
CASSSITGGRNTIYF	TGTGCCAGCAGCTCCATAACGGGGGGAAGAAACACCATATATTTT	NA	TRBV3-1/TRBV3-2	NA	TRBJ1-3
CASRRGSRGGYTF	TGTGCCAGCAGGCGGGGGTCCCGGGGGGGCTACACCTTC	NA	TRBV7-6	NA	TRBJ1-2
CASRQGFSGNTIYF	TGTGCCAGCAGACAGGGTTTTTCTGGAAACACCATATATTTT	NA	TRBV6-5	NA	TRBJ1-3
CATSREGRTYNEQFF	TGTGCCACCAGCAGAGAGGGCAGGACCTACAATGAGCAGTTCTTC	NA	TRBV15	NA	TRBJ2-1
CASSLGDRGTYGYTF	TGTGCCAGCAGCCTCGGGGACAGGGGGACCTATGGCTACACCTTC	once	TRBV3-1/TRBV3-2	TRBD1	TRBJ1-2
CASSTTSPYEQYF	TGTGCCAGCAGCACGACTAGTCCTTACGAGCAGTACTTC	NA	TRBV12-3/TRBV12-4	NA	TRBJ2-7
CASSFGLAYNEQYF	TGCGCCAGCAGTTTTGGCCTAGCGTACAACGAGCAGTACTTC	few	TRBV5-1	NA	TRBJ2-7
CASSADRGNGYTF	TGTGCCAGCAGCGCGGACAGGGGAAATGGCTACACCTTC	NA	TRBV2	TRBD1	TRBJ1-2
CASSQVAGGDQPQHF	TGCGCCAGCAGCCAAGTTGCAGGTGGCGATCAGCCCCAGCATTTT	NA	TRBV4-3	NA	TRBJ1-5
CASSAGTANSPLHF	TGTGCCAGCAGCGCCGGGACAGCTAATTCACCCCTCCACTTT	NA	TRBV6-2/TRBV6-3	TRBD1	TRBJ1-6
CASSRTSGGVYNEQFF	TGTGCCAGCAGCCGTACCAGCGGGGGAGTCTACAATGAGCAGTTCTTC	NA	TRBV7-9	TRBD2	TRBJ2-1
CASSPGPGGGPETQYF	TGTGCCAGCAGCCCAGGGCCTGGGGGAGGCCCTGAGACCCAGTACTTC	NA	TRBV7-3	NA	TRBJ2-5
CASSLGQGDSPLHF	TGTGCCAGCAGCTTAGGACAGGGGGATTCACCCCTCCACTTT	NA	TRBV7-6	TRBD1	TRBJ1-6
CATSPGGGREVQPQHF	TGTGCCACCTCGCCCGGGGGGGGTAGGGAGGTACAGCCCCAGCATTTT	NA	TRBV6-4	NA	TRBJ1-5
CAILTAGANVLTF	TGTGCCATCTTAACGGCTGGGGCCAACGTCCTGACTTTC	NA	TRBV10-3	NA	TRBJ2-6
CASSHRDNQETQYF	TGTGCCAGCAGCCACCGGGACAACCAAGAGACCCAGTACTTC	NA	TRBV11-2	NA	TRBJ2-5
CSASRRGSLTDTQYF	TGCAGTGCTAGTCGGCGGGGAAGTCTCACAGATACGCAGTATTTT	NA	TRBV20-1	NA	TRBJ2-3
CASSGGRLAEETQYF	TGTGCCAGCAGCGGAGGTCGACTAGCAGAAGAGACCCAGTACTTC	NA	TRBV7-8	TRBD2	TRBJ2-5
CASSLPGHNYGYTF	TGCGCCAGCAGCTTGCCTGGACATAACTATGGCTACACCTTC	NA	TRBV5-1	NA	TRBJ1-2
CAWSAWDRGDTEAFF	TGTGCCTGGAGTGCTTGGGACAGGGGGGACACTGAAGCTTTCTTT	once	TRBV30	TRBD1	TRBJ1-1
CASSFRQGPWNIQYF	TGTGCCAGCAGTTTTCGACAGGGACCCTGGAACATTCAGTACTTC	NA	TRBV27	TRBD1	TRBJ2-4
CASSVGVEMNTEAFF	TGTGCCAGCAGCGTAGGAGTCGAAATGAACACTGAAGCTTTCTTT	NA	TRBV9	NA	TRBJ1-1
CASSPTGGLEAFF	TGTGCCAGCTCACCAACAGGGGGCCTTGAAGCTTTCTTT	NA	TRBV18	TRBD1	TRBJ1-1
CASSLAGESTEAFF	TGCGCCAGCAGCTTGGCGGGGGAGAGCACTGAAGCTTTCTTT	NA	TRBV5-1	NA	TRBJ1-1
CASSPGTGVHEQYF	TGTGCCAGCAGCCCCGGGACAGGGGTACATGAGCAGTACTTC	NA	TRBV4-2	TRBD1	TRBJ2-7
CASSLALSGTYEQYF	TGCGCCAGCAGCTTGGCCCTCAGCGGGACCTACGAGCAGTACTTC	NA	TRBV5-1	TRBD2	TRBJ2-7
CASSQENREVYEQYF	TGTGCCAGCAGCCAAGAAAACAGGGAAGTCTACGAGCAGTACTTC	few	TRBV4-2	NA	TRBJ2-7
CASRRTGYYEQYF	TGTGCCAGCAGGCGGACAGGGTACTACGAGCAGTACTTC	NA	TRBV7-2	TRBD1	TRBJ2-7
CSVEGAEDEQFF	TGCAGCGTTGAAGGCGCAGAGGATGAGCAGTTCTTC	NA	TRBV29-1	NA	TRBJ2-1
CASSSDFGYQETQYF	TGTGCCAGCAGCTCAGACTTCGGGTACCAAGAGACCCAGTACTTC	NA	TRBV7-2	NA	TRBJ2-5
CASSQDTGRSDTYEQYF	TGTGCCAGCAGCCAAGATACTGGGAGGAGCGATACCTACGAGCAGTACTTC	NA	TRBV4-2	NA	TRBJ2-7
CASSSGGSNSPLHF	TGTGCCAGCAGCTCGGGGGGTTCTAATTCACCCCTCCACTTT	NA	TRBV11-2	NA	TRBJ1-6
CASTSSNTGELFF	TGTGCCAGCACATCCAGTAACACCGGGGAGCTGTTTTTT	NA	TRBV2	NA	TRBJ2-2
CASGEAAGGPYEQYF	TGTGCTAGTGGTGAGGCGGCGGGGGGGCCCTACGAGCAGTACTTC	NA	TRBV12-5	TRBD2	TRBJ2-7
CASRQGGQETQYF	TGTGCCAGCAGACAGGGGGGCCAAGAGACCCAGTACTTC	NA	TRBV7-3	TRBD1	TRBJ2-5
CASSSLGGQPQHF	TGTGCCAGTAGTTCACTGGGAGGCCAGCCCCAGCATTTT	once	TRBV19	NA	TRBJ1-5
CASSQPGPIQETQYF	TGTGCCAGCAGCCAGCCAGGGCCGATCCAAGAGACCCAGTACTTC	NA	TRBV14	NA	TRBJ2-5
CASSEGGTEAFF	TGTGCCAGCAGTGAGGGAGGCACTGAAGCTTTCTTT	few	TRBV6-4	NA	TRBJ1-1